This entry concerns a single T cell receptor (beta chain). What was amplified from RNA transcripts were TCR beta CDR3 regions. Researchers ran a first-round RT-PCR on the TCR CDR3 using the HTBI primer set. TCRdb re-analysed the multiplex PCR reads in MiXCR, keeping a single row per CDR3 protein. Here the sample spans more than 550,000 distinct CDR3 sequences, around 15% being singletons. These data come from a study of T cells in Graves' hyperthyroidism and ophthalmopathy. No ophthalmopathy progression within 18 months constituted stable Graves' hyperthyroidism. The material sequenced was blood. The TCR was taken from a man aged 50-59 years with Graves' hyperthyroidism.

The CDR3 nucleotides read TGCAGCGTTTTAGGGTACAATGAGCAGTTCTTC. Its protein is CSVLGYNEQFF. The chain employs TRBV29-1 and TRBJ2-1; D not certain. There are 11 residues in the CDR3. Looked up from germline, CDR1 is SQVTM and CDR2 is ANQGSEA. V dropped 5 bases and J dropped 4 bases, with 6 bases sitting between them.